Each of the 3 T cell receptor beta chains below was sequenced from the same sample in a study of OX40 agonist ivuxolimab in advanced cancers. Clones were sequenced by immunoSEQ multiplex PCR, and TCRdb holds only the in-frame ones, with some missing. Among about 58,000 clones listed, over 80% were seen once. The starting material was CD4+ or CD8+ T cells sorted from blood, obtained in a trial of the OX40 agonist ivuxolimab. The receptors were gathered from an adult with an advanced solid tumor such as melanoma, head and neck, liver or kidney cancer.

The CDR3 sequence: CASSLAPGLGSTNTIYF. In DNA form, the CDR3 reads TGTGCCAGCAGCTTAGCCCCAGGACTGGGCTCTACGAACACCATATATTTT. The V gene is TRBV7-8, the J gene TRBJ1-3; D call uncertain. V was shortened by 0 bases and J by 7 bases, with 19 bases between the two germline ends. From germline, CDR1 is SGHVS and CDR2 FQNEAQ. The CDR3 is made up of 17 amino acids.

The chain has TRBV7-2 and TRBJ1-2; no reliable D call. Germline CDR1 SGHTA, CDR2 FQGNSA. V was clipped by 2 bases and J by 1 base, with 11 bases between them. The CDR3 length is 15 residues. The CDR3 sequence is CASSLSANINYGYTF. DNA for the CDR3: TGTGCCAGCAGCTTAAGCGCCAACATTAACTATGGCTACACCTTC.

This sequence joins TRBV6-1 and TRBJ2-7, with 7 bases aligning to TRBD2. The ends lost 5 bases at V and 5 bases at J; junction bases unmatched: 6. The V gene's germline CDR1 is MNHNS and CDR2 SASEGT. This CDR3 spans 13 amino acids. CDR3 residues: CASSRTRLDEQYF. CDR3 sequence (DNA): TGTGCCAGCAGTAGGACTAGGCTGGACGAGCAGTACTTC.